This T cell receptor (beta chain) emerged from a study of blood T cell repertoires in COVID-19 (dated by TCRdb to between 2020 and 2021). Broadly, across the study: Samples from collaborators originated in the United States, Italy and Spain and spanned both the acute and convalescent phases of COVID-19. The material from the prospective study consisted of cDNA or gDNA derived from T cells, B-cell-depleted T cells, or PBMCs. The repertoires were released in a freely available public database meant as a resource for research on the immune response to SARS-CoV-2. Subjects who had been exposed to COVID-19, were actively infected with it, or had recovered from it provided the deeply sampled blood TCRbeta repertoires that made up the dataset. Sample metadata almost always included a de-identified subject ID, COVID-19 status, age in years and sex. Where available, HLA class I and class II types were obtained from metadata supplied by the sample provider rather than from assay-based typing. The samples were drawn from the first 160 participants of the ongoing ImmuneRACE study and from 950 to 1,500 subjects provided by 6 global collaborators. Points the paper makes about the study in general: The quantity of clinical and demographic metadata differed by source and by participant and was supplied without curation.

Via the germline V gene (reference sequence), CDR1 is LGHDT and CDR2 YNNKEL. The cysteine opens and the phenylalanine closes a CDR3 of 17 amino acids. The DNA shown is the 51-base CDR3, in frame from base 1. From V the trimming removes 2 bases and from J it removes 0 bases, while the gene matches leave 6 bases of the junction unaccounted for. This clone was seen only once. Its antigen is currently not known. Per-nucleotide qualities are absent, and no much larger clonotype sits a single base away. Enrolling through a virtual design, the prospective study's participants ranged in age from roughly 18 to 95 years and lived across 24 United States geographic areas. To assign participants to cohorts, the prospective study relied on clinical history that participants themselves reported in a screening survey and a study questionnaire. Exposed participants had been in contact, within 2 weeks of entering the study, with a person who had a PCR-confirmed or clinician-diagnosed case of COVID-19. Mobile phlebotomists in the prospective study collected whole blood, serum and a nasopharyngeal or oropharyngeal swab from every participant. Prospective study participants could optionally give additional blood draws and questionnaires over a roughly two-month period. Blood samples from the prospective study were shipped frozen or at room temperature prior to DNA extraction.

The immunoSEQ Assay, a bias-controlled multiplex PCR, was used to amplify TCRbeta CDR3 regions from genomic DNA. The study's processing was this. Nucleated cell counts per sample were estimated from amplification of reference gene primers within the assay. Sequence reads were collapsed and filtered to measure the absolute abundance of every unique TCRbeta CDR3 rearrangement. For each sample, productive Simpson clonality was calculated by taking the square root of Simpson's diversity index across productive rearrangements. TCRdb holds this immuneACCESS table with in-frame rearrangements only. Some clones are missing; in checked studies, unresolved V genes explain under half, and the rest has no known cause. V and J calls and clone size follow that table, whereas D and trimming were derived from the DNA. The sample data list 200,000 to 250,000 clones, and nearly 90% of these were observed just once. Clones ranked in the top ten supply approximately 15% of the sample.

Sequenced sample: PBMCs or T cells enriched from blood (not recorded which). This clonotype was sampled from a man aged 25-45 years who had been exposed to COVID-19. The rearranged segments are TRBV3-1 (or the pseudogene TRBV3-2) and TRBJ2-1; 8 bases in the middle match TRBD2. For the CDR3, the sequence is CASSQSAGGSSYNEQFF. The nucleotide sequence is given as TGTGCCAGCAGCCAAAGTGCGGGGGGCAGCTCCTACAATGAGCAGTTCTTC.